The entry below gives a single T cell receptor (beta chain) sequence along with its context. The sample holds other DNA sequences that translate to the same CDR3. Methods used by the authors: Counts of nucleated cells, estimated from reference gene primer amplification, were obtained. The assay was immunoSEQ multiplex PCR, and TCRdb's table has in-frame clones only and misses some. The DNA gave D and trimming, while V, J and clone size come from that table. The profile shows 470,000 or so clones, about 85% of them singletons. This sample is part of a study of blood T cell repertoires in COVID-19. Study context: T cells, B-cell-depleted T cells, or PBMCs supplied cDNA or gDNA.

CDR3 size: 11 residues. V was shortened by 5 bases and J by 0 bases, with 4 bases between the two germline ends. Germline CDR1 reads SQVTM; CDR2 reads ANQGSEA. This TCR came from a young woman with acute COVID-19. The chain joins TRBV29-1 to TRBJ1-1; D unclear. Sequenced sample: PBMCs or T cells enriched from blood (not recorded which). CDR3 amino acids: CSVSVNTEAFF. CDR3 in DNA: TGCAGCGTTTCTGTGAACACTGAAGCTTTCTTT. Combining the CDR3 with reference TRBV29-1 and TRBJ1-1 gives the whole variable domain SAVISQKPSRDICQRGTSLTIQCQVDSQVTMMFWYRQQPGQSLTLIATANQGSEATYESGFVIDKFPISRPNLTFSTLTVSNMSPEDSSIYLCSVSVNTEAFFGQGTRLTVV.